A selection of T cell receptor beta chains follows, all from one sample in a study of OX40 agonist ivuxolimab in advanced cancers. The data were produced by immunoSEQ multiplex PCR, yet TCRdb's version contains in-frame clones alone and is incomplete. The table lists tens of thousands of clones, 65% to 90% of them singletons. Sequencing used CD4+ or CD8+ T cells sorted from blood, obtained in a trial of the OX40 agonist ivuxolimab. The receptors originated from an adult with an advanced solid tumor such as melanoma, head and neck, liver or kidney cancer. The CDR3 runs from the conserved cysteine through the conserved F or W. Fields, in order: J gene, clone size, V gene, D gene, CDR3 protein, CDR3 DNA. D genes are given only for firm matches. Expanded clones get a size class; other rows say once, few or many, or leave the size out.

TRBJ2-4,.,TRBV5-1,TRBD1,CASSPRGAPRSGTGGSGNIQYF,TGCGCCAGCAGCCCTCGGGGGGCCCCACGATCGGGGACAGGGGGCTCGGGAAACATTCAGTACTTC
TRBJ2-7,.,TRBV6-5,TRBD2,CASGDNSGAYEQYF,TGTGCCAGCGGGGACAATAGCGGGGCCTACGAGCAGTACTTC
TRBJ1-2,.,TRBV7-2,.,CASSPAGTLFNYGYTF,TGTGCCAGCAGTCCAGCAGGGACCCTCTTTAACTATGGCTACACCTTC
TRBJ2-7,.,TRBV28,.,CASNRPGAGYEQYF,TGTGCCAGCAATCGGCCAGGTGCAGGCTACGAGCAGTACTTC
TRBJ2-5,.,TRBV21-1,.,CASSKGGRLEKTQYF,TGTGCCAGCAGCAAAGGAGGGCGGTTAGAAAAGACCCAGTACTTC
TRBJ2-3,few,TRBV4-2,TRBD2,CASSSLAGPSTDTQYF,TGTGCCAGCAGCTCACTAGCGGGACCTAGCACAGATACGCAGTATTTT
TRBJ2-1,.,TRBV2,.,CASRDTTGSGWGYNEQFF,TGTGCCAGCAGGGACACGACAGGTAGCGGGTGGGGTTACAATGAGCAGTTCTTC
TRBJ1-1,.,TRBV18,.,CASSPRLMKEMNTEAFF,TGTGCCAGCTCACCACGTCTAATGAAGGAAATGAACACTGAAGCTTTCTTT
TRBJ1-1,.,TRBV5-1,.,CASRSDVRRDTEAFF,TGCGCCAGCAGGTCCGACGTCAGGCGGGACACTGAAGCTTTCTTT
TRBJ2-2,.,TRBV7-8,TRBD1,CASSLLAGGRAGELFF,TGTGCCAGCAGCTTATTGGCAGGGGGTAGGGCCGGGGAGCTGTTTTTT
TRBJ2-2,.,TRBV5-4,.,CASSLGGGNGELFF,TGTGCCAGCAGCTTAGGGGGGGGGAACGGGGAGCTGTTTTTT
TRBJ1-5,.,TRBV19,.,CASSFRGDQPQHF,TGTGCCAGTAGTTTCCGTGGGGATCAGCCCCAGCATTTT
TRBJ2-7,.,TRBV9,.,CASSPRGGGQYEQYF,TGTGCCAGCAGCCCGAGGGGCGGGGGCCAGTACGAGCAGTACTTC
TRBJ2-5,.,TRBV7-7,TRBD2,CASSPLPGGTQYF,TGTGCTAGCAGCCCTCTTCCGGGGGGGACCCAGTACTTC
TRBJ2-3,.,TRBV7-2,.,CASSRRGPREVHTQYF,TGTGCCAGCAGCCGTAGGGGGCCGCGGGAGGTCCATACGCAGTATTTT
TRBJ1-1,.,TRBV6-1,.,CASSDRRAFF,TGTGCCAGCAGTGACAGGCGAGCTTTCTTT
TRBJ2-3,.,TRBV2,TRBD1,CASGGTGGTDTQYF,TGTGCCAGCGGGGGGACAGGGGGCACAGATACGCAGTATTTT
TRBJ2-3,.,TRBV9,TRBD2,CASSVVLAGVDTQYF,TGTGCCAGCAGCGTAGTTCTAGCGGGAGTAGATACGCAGTATTTT
TRBJ2-2,.,TRBV6-5,.,CASSYWRGASTGELFF,TGTGCCAGCAGTTACTGGAGGGGGGCGAGCACCGGGGAGCTGTTTTTT
TRBJ1-1,once,TRBV18,.,CASSPSHTEAFF,TGTGCCAGCTCACCATCTCACACTGAAGCTTTCTTT
TRBJ1-5,.,TRBV6-1,.,CASSGSWREKPQHF,TGTGCCAGCAGCGGCTCGTGGAGGGAAAAGCCCCAGCATTTT
TRBJ2-5,.,TRBV28,.,CASLRSIQETQYF,TGTGCCAGCTTGCGTTCTATACAAGAGACCCAGTACTTC
TRBJ2-2,.,TRBV5-1,TRBD1,CASSAGQGAYTGELFF,TGCGCCAGCAGCGCAGGACAGGGGGCGTACACCGGGGAGCTGTTTTTT
TRBJ1-1,few,TRBV7-9,TRBD1,CASSFQPGQGAEAFF,TGTGCCAGCAGCTTTCAACCGGGACAGGGTGCTGAAGCTTTCTTT
TRBJ1-1,.,TRBV27,.,CASSLMTAKNTEAFF,TGTGCCAGCAGTTTGATGACGGCAAAAAACACTGAAGCTTTCTTT
TRBJ2-3,.,TRBV29-1,.,CSVDRGWQAVRDTQYF,TGCAGCGTTGATAGGGGATGGCAAGCCGTGAGAGATACGCAGTATTTT
TRBJ1-2,.,TRBV29-1,.,CSVEVDTYGYTF,TGCAGCGTTGAAGTAGACACTTATGGCTACACCTTC
TRBJ2-7,.,TRBV21-1,.,CASSKDGQGFYEQYF,TGTGCCAGCAGCAAAGATGGACAGGGTTTCTACGAGCAGTACTTC
TRBJ2-7,.,TRBV6-5,TRBD1,CASRPTGDSYEQYF,TGTGCCAGCAGACCGACAGGGGACTCCTACGAGCAGTACTTC
TRBJ2-2,.,TRBV28,.,CASSLPSFRRRNTGELFF,TGTGCCAGCAGTTTACCCTCTTTCAGGAGGCGGAACACCGGGGAGCTGTTTTTT
TRBJ2-5,.,TRBV15,TRBD2,CATSRVAGAQETQYF,TGTGCCACCAGCAGAGTAGCGGGGGCCCAAGAGACCCAGTACTTC
TRBJ1-5,.,TRBV7-6,.,CASSRQVGYSNQPQHF,TGTGCCAGCAGCCGACAGGTGGGATATAGCAATCAGCCCCAGCATTTT
TRBJ1-1,.,TRBV7-3,.,CASSLRGAPTEAFF,TGTGCCAGCAGCTTAAGGGGGGCGCCCACTGAAGCTTTCTTT
TRBJ1-5,few,TRBV28,.,CASGRSYSNQPQHF,TGTGCCAGCGGCAGGTCCTATAGCAATCAGCCCCAGCATTTT
TRBJ1-5,.,TRBV7-2,.,CASSSGTTRGGPQHF,TGTGCCAGCAGCTCTGGGACAACTCGCGGGGGGCCCCAGCATTTT
TRBJ1-3,.,TRBV14,.,CASSQGRLGTGRLEYSGNTIYF,TGTGCCAGCAGCCAAGGACGGCTGGGGACCGGGAGACTGGAATACTCTGGAAACACCATATATTTT
TRBJ2-6,few,TRBV7-2,TRBD1,CASSQQGPGANVLTF,TGTGCCAGCAGTCAACAGGGGCCTGGGGCCAACGTCCTGACTTTC
TRBJ1-1,.,TRBV6-5,TRBD1,CASSRQGARTEAFF,TGTGCCAGCAGCAGACAGGGGGCGAGAACTGAAGCTTTCTTT
TRBJ2-3,once,TRBV6-6,TRBD2,CASSTSAGGRTDTQYF,TGTGCCAGCAGTACCTCAGCGGGGGGACGCACAGATACGCAGTATTTT
TRBJ2-6,.,TRBV19,.,CASKLHSGANVLTF,TGTGCCAGTAAACTACATTCTGGGGCCAACGTCCTGACTTTC
TRBJ1-1,.,TRBV10-3,.,CAISGLTGMNTEAFF,TGTGCCATCAGTGGTTTGACGGGCATGAACACTGAAGCTTTCTTT
TRBJ1-3,.,TRBV6-5,TRBD1,CASSLTGGSGNTIYF,TGTGCCAGCAGCCTGACAGGGGGCTCTGGAAACACCATATATTTT
TRBJ1-1,.,TRBV6-6,.,CASSYFGDTEAFF,TGTGCCAGCAGTTACTTTGGGGACACTGAAGCTTTCTTT
TRBJ2-2,.,TRBV5-5,.,CASSSGSYSTGELFF,TGTGCCAGCAGCTCCGGATCCTATAGCACCGGGGAGCTGTTTTTT
TRBJ2-1,.,TRBV18,TRBD2,CASSPFSGSTDNEQFF,TGTGCCAGCTCACCCTTTAGCGGGAGCACCGACAATGAGCAGTTCTTC
TRBJ1-3,.,TRBV6-5,.,CASSYDGALGGNTIYF,TGTGCCAGCAGTTACGATGGGGCGCTGGGGGGAAACACCATATATTTT
TRBJ2-1,.,TRBV6-4,TRBD2,CASRRLAGAFEQFF,TGTGCCAGCAGACGACTAGCGGGGGCTTTTGAGCAGTTCTTC